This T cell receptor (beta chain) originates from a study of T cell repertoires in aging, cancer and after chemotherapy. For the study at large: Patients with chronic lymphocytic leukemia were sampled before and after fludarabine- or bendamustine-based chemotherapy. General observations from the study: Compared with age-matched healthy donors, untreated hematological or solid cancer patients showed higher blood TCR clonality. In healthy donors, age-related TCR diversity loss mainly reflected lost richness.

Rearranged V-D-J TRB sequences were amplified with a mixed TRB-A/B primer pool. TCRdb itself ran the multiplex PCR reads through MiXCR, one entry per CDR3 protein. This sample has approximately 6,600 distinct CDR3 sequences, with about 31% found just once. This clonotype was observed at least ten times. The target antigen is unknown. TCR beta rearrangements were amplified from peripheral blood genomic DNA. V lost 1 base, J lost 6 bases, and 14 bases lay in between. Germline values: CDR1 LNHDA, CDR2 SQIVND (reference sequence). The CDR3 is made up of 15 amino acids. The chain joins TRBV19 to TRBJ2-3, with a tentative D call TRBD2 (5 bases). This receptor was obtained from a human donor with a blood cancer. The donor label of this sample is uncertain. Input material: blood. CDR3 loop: CASSIGAGAGDTQYF. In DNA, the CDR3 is TGTGCCAGTAGTATAGGGGCAGGCGCGGGCGATACGCAGTATTTT.